This T cell receptor beta chain originates from a study of beta chain features in type 1 diabetes. The overall study: The study found patients and healthy donors alike in age, gender and cell yields.

Study findings and constraints: TCRB CDR3 length was moderately but significantly reduced in all four CD4+ subsets of Type 1 diabetes patients.

As every portion of the isolated RNA was reverse transcribed, the sequencing read expressed TCRB transcripts. Profiled with immunoSEQ multiplex PCR; TCRdb holds only in-frame clones, not every one. Of about 650,000 clones in the sample, roughly 12% were seen once. To note about this clone: Its specificity is not known.

Germline CDR1 and CDR2: KGHSH and LQKENI. The V segment lost 5 bases and the J segment 2 bases; nucleotides outside the gene matches: 2. There are 14 residues in the CDR3. The single heparinised draw taken from each donor contained approximately 100 mL of blood on average. Purity of each sorted population was above 98%. Sequences were obtained from naive CD4+ T cells from blood. V is TRBV18 and J is TRBJ1-5; 8 bases agree with TRBD1. The clonotype comes from a young man with type 1 diabetes. This chain's CDR3 is CASSTTGGNQPQHF. In nucleotides, the CDR3 is TGTGCCAGCTCAACGACAGGGGGCAATCAGCCCCAGCATTTT. Full variable domain (rest looked up from reference TRBV18 and TRBJ1-5): NAGVMQNPRHLVRRRGQEARLRCSPMKGHSHVYWYRQLPEEGLKFMVYLQKENIIDESGMPKERFSAEFPKEGPSILRIQQVVRGDSAAYFCASSTTGGNQPQHFGDGTRLSIL.